The 30 T cell receptor beta chains presented below share a single source sample, sequenced in a study of blood T cell repertoires in COVID-19. Sequenced by immunoSEQ multiplex PCR; TCRdb stores in-frame clones only, minus some. Here the sample spans 260,000 or so clones, around 82% being singletons. The sequenced material came from peripheral blood. The origin of the receptors is a woman in her seventies with acute or convalescent COVID-19.

The chain employs TRBV3-1 (or the pseudogene TRBV3-2) and TRBJ1-2; D unclear. Trimming removed 4 bases from V and 2 bases from J, with 14 bases in between. The CDR3 extends over 15 amino acids. Germline V lookup: CDR1 LGHDT, CDR2 YNNKEL (reference sequence). CDR3 amino acids: CASSPNGAGNYGYTF. The CDR3 DNA sequence: TGTGCCAGCAGCCCGAATGGAGCGGGGAACTATGGCTACACCTTC.

The J gene is TRBJ1-2, the V gene TRBV11-2, with 10 nucleotides matching TRBD1. CDR1 is SGHAT and CDR2 is FQNNGV in the germline V gene. The length of the CDR3 is 13 residues. V lost 5 bases to trimming and J lost 7 bases; unmatched junction nucleotides: 4. The CDR3 bases are TGTGCCAGCAGCGAGGACAGGGGGGGTGGCTACACCTTC. As protein: CASSEDRGGGYTF.

The rearrangement links TRBV7-8 to TRBJ1-2, with D unclear. CDR3 length: 13 amino acids. CDR1 SGHVS and CDR2 FQNEAQ come from the germline V gene. V was pared by 5 bases and J by 6 bases, with 13 bases between. DNA for the CDR3: TGTGCCAGCAGCCGTCAGACCGGGGATGGCTACACCTTC. It encodes CASSRQTGDGYTF.

This clone was counted between two and nine times. This chain connects TRBV5-1 to TRBJ1-2; 7 bases agree with TRBD1. Germline V gives CDR1 SGHRS, CDR2 YFSETQ. CDR3 length: 15 amino acids. V dropped 4 bases and J dropped 8; count of bases not matched to a gene: 14. The CDR3 DNA follows: TGCGCCAGCAGCCAACGGACAGGTTCCTTGGTGGGCTACACCTTC. It encodes CASSQRTGSLVGYTF.

V gene TRBV15 combines with J gene TRBJ1-5; possible D gene TRBD1, 6 bases. CDR3 length: 14 amino acids. V lost 5 bases, J lost 4 bases, and 12 bases lay in between. Germline V gives CDR1 LNHNV, CDR2 YYDKDF (reference sequence). CDR3: CATSDSTGNQPQHF. CDR3 DNA: TGTGCCACCAGCGATTCTACAGGGAATCAGCCCCAGCATTTT.

The V call is TRBV7-9, the J call TRBJ2-5; TRBD1 aligns across 8 bases. Germline lookup yields CDR1 SEHNR and CDR2 FQNEAQ (reference sequence). The V segment lost 7 bases and the J segment 2 bases; nucleotides outside the gene matches: 9. The CDR3 is made up of 15 amino acids. CDR3 nucleotides: TGTGCCAGCACCTTGGGGGACAGGCGACAAGAGACCCAGTACTTC. Translation: CASTLGDRRQETQYF.

The chain recombines TRBV28 with TRBJ1-2; D unresolved. CDR3 length: 11 residues. Germline-derived CDR1 and CDR2 are MDHEN and SYDVKM. V dropped 6 bases and J dropped 4 bases, with 6 bases sitting between them. The CDR3 DNA is TGTGCCAGCAGGGAGTCCTATGGCTACACCTTC. This codes for CASRESYGYTF.

V is TRBV14 and J is TRBJ2-1, with TRBD2 matching 10 bases. The germline gives CDR1 SGHDN, CDR2 FVKESK. CDR3 size: 17 residues. V gave up 0 bases and J gave up 4 bases; unmatched junction bases: 6. CDR3 sequence reads: CASSQDTGLAAYNEQFF. The CDR3 DNA follows: TGTGCCAGCAGCCAAGATACCGGACTAGCGGCTTACAATGAGCAGTTCTTC.

The V gene is TRBV5-5, the J gene TRBJ1-1, with no clear D. V lost 4 bases to trimming and J lost 6 bases, with 7 bases between them. In germline, CDR1 is SGHKS, CDR2 YYEKEE (reference sequence). This CDR3 region has 11 residues. The CDR3 DNA reads as TGTGCCAGCAGCACACCAGCTGAAGCTTTCTTT. Translating gives CASSTPAEAFF.

V is TRBV13 and J is TRBJ2-7, with 7 bases lining up with TRBD1. With 5 bases clipped from V and 5 bases from J, the junction kept 6 bases outside the gene matches. Germline CDR1 is PRHDT and CDR2 is FYEKMQ (reference sequence). This CDR3 is 13 amino acids long. The CDR3 DNA sequence: TGTGCCAGCAGCATGACAGGGATCCACGAGCAGTACTTC. Its protein product is CASSMTGIHEQYF. The full variable domain, in which reference TRBV13 and TRBJ2-7 provide the parts outside the CDR3, is AAGVIQSPRHLIKEKRETATLKCYPIPRHDTVYWYQQGPGQDPQFLISFYEKMQSDKGSIPDRFSAQQFSDYHSELNMSSLELGDSALYFCASSMTGIHEQYFGPGTRLTVT.

The chain uses TRBV5-4 and TRBJ2-5; TRBD2 aligns across 9 bases. The CDR3 is made up of 16 amino acids. V shed 1 base, J shed 4 bases, and the junction held 8 bases outside the gene matches. CDR1 is SGHNT, CDR2 YYREEE, per germline (reference sequence). The CDR3 DNA is TGTGCCAGCAGCTTGTTTAGCGGGGGAGGCGCAGAGACCCAGTACTTC. Translation gives CASSLFSGGGAETQYF.

In its sample, this clone was seen once. V and J are TRBV18 and TRBJ2-1, with 12 nucleotides matching TRBD2. Germline CDR1 KGHSH, CDR2 LQKENI. V dropped 2 bases and J dropped 0; count of bases not matched to a gene: 8. The CDR3 is 19 amino acids. CDR3 nucleotides: TGTGCCAGCTCACCAGTTTCGACTAGCGGGAGCAGCTCCTACAATGAGCAGTTCTTC. It is translated as CASSPVSTSGSSSYNEQFF.

The rearrangement joins TRBV7-2 to TRBJ2-3, with 13 bases that match TRBD2. Germline values: CDR1 SGHTA, CDR2 FQGNSA. The CDR3 has 15 residues. V dropped 7 bases and J dropped 6; count of bases not matched to a gene: 7. The CDR3 spells CASNRGLAGRDTQYF. DNA for the CDR3: TGTGCCAGCAACCGGGGACTAGCGGGGCGGGATACGCAGTATTTT.

The rearrangement uses TRBV3-1 (or the pseudogene TRBV3-2) and TRBJ1-2; D is undetermined. Germline V gene data show CDR1 as LGHDT and CDR2 as YNNKEL (reference sequence). The V end lost 1 base, the J end lost 8 bases, and 17 bases lay between the germline ends. The CDR3 is 15 residues long. This CDR3 reads CASSQVLLGAGGYTF. CDR3 nucleotides: TGTGCCAGCAGCCAAGTCCTACTGGGAGCTGGAGGCTACACCTTC.

The V call is TRBV28, the J call TRBJ1-1, with D possibly TRBD1 on 6 matching bases. Germline-derived CDR1 and CDR2 are MDHEN and SYDVKM. The CDR3 totals 15 residues. Trimming cost V 2 bases and J 4 bases, with 14 bases left between them. The CDR3 sequence: CASSLIGARGTEAFF. The CDR3 coding sequence is TGTGCCAGCAGTTTAATCGGGGCCAGGGGCACTGAAGCTTTCTTT.

This clone was seen only a few times. V and J are TRBV6-5 and TRBJ1-2; D uncertain. In germline, CDR1 is MNHEY, CDR2 SVGAGI. The CDR3 is made up of 14 amino acids. V was cut by 2 bases and J by 5 bases, with 12 bases left in between. The CDR3 loop is CASSYSASLYGYTF. For the CDR3, the DNA is TGTGCCAGCAGTTACAGCGCGAGTTTATATGGCTACACCTTC.

Ten or more counts support this clone. The J gene is TRBJ1-6, the V gene TRBV3-1 (or the pseudogene TRBV3-2); the D gene is possibly TRBD1 (5 bases). Per the germline V gene, CDR1 is LGHDT and CDR2 is YNNKEL (reference sequence). The V end was cut by 1 base, the J end by 0 bases, with 7 bases between. This CDR3 spans 16 amino acids. The CDR3 loop reads CASSQGGGSYNSPLHF. CDR3 DNA: TGTGCCAGCAGCCAAGGCGGGGGCTCCTATAATTCACCCCTCCACTTT.

The V call is TRBV5-5, the J call TRBJ1-4; tentatively, D is TRBD1 (6 bases). The CDR3 contains 15 residues. The V end was cut by 0 bases, the J end by 8 bases, with 14 bases between. In germline, CDR1 is SGHKS, CDR2 YYEKEE (reference sequence). DNA for the CDR3: TGTGCCAGCAGCTTGGTGGGGGGGCCGGGGGAAAAACTGTTTTTT. Translation gives CASSLVGGPGEKLFF.

In its sample, this clone was seen once. The chain uses TRBV29-1 and TRBJ2-3; the match to TRBD2 covers 9 bases. Germline assignment: CDR1 SQVTM and CDR2 ANQGSEA. V was pared by 6 bases and J by 2 bases, with 6 bases of the junction left unmatched. This CDR3 is 14 amino acids long. The CDR3 here is CSVNSGGITDTQYF. The CDR3 DNA follows: TGCAGCGTCAACAGCGGGGGGATCACAGATACGCAGTATTTT.

The rearrangement uses TRBV15 and TRBJ1-2; D is possibly TRBD1 (6 bases). V lost 0 bases and J lost 6, with 17 bases in between. CDR1 is LNHNV, CDR2 YYDKDF, per germline (reference sequence). CDR3 length: 16 residues. CDR3 coding DNA: TGTGCCACCAGCAGAGATCGGGGACAAAAAAGGGATGGCTACACCTTC. The encoded protein is CATSRDRGQKRDGYTF.

The chain joins TRBV3-1 (or the pseudogene TRBV3-2) to TRBJ1-1; D might be TRBD1 (5 bases). Germline V gene data show CDR1 as LGHDT and CDR2 as YNNKEL (reference sequence). The germline V and J ends were trimmed by 0 bases and 4 bases, with 9 bases remaining between them. The CDR3 extends over 14 amino acids. CDR3 nucleotides: TGTGCCAGCAGCCAAGACAGCGGGGGCACTGAAGCTTTCTTT. It is translated as CASSQDSGGTEAFF.

The chain carries TRBV3-1 (or the pseudogene TRBV3-2) and TRBJ2-2, with 7 bases that match TRBD1. Looked up from germline, CDR1 is LGHDT and CDR2 is YNNKEL (reference sequence). The ends lost 0 bases at V and 8 bases at J; junction bases unmatched: 3. The CDR3 consists of 14 residues. Here the CDR3 reads CASSQDRTGGELFF. CDR3 in DNA: TGTGCCAGCAGCCAAGATAGGACAGGAGGGGAGCTGTTTTTT.

The rearrangement uses TRBV3-1 (or the pseudogene TRBV3-2) and TRBJ2-3; TRBD2 matches at 9 bases. CDR1 and CDR2 (germline): LGHDT, YNNKEL (reference sequence). The CDR3 loop spans 15 amino acids. J gave up 5 bases and V 1 base, and 4 bases lay outside the gene matches. CDR3 in amino acids: CASSQVPSGVDTQYF. DNA for the CDR3: TGTGCCAGCAGCCAAGTGCCTAGCGGGGTAGATACGCAGTATTTT.

This chain connects TRBV6-2 or TRBV6-3 to TRBJ1-3; no clear D gene. V lost 2 bases to trimming and J lost 0 bases, with 11 bases between them. The CDR3 is made up of 16 amino acids. Germline V gene lookup returns CDR1 MNHEY and CDR2 SVGEGT. CDR3 sequence reads: CASSYPVDFSGNTIYF. CDR3 DNA: TGTGCCAGCAGTTACCCTGTTGACTTCTCTGGAAACACCATATATTTT.

The chain is built from TRBV14 and TRBJ2-7; 7 bases fit TRBD1. CDR1 and CDR2 from the germline V gene are SGHDN and FVKESK. Trimming removed 2 bases from V and 1 base from J; junction bases left unmatched: 5. The length of the CDR3 is 15 residues. CDR3 in amino acids: CASSQMGQRSYEQYF. The CDR3 nucleotides read TGTGCCAGCAGCCAAATGGGACAGCGATCCTACGAGCAGTACTTC.

This clone was recorded only once. The CDR3 is CASCLAGGRDTQYF. The CDR3 DNA reads as TGTGCCAGCTGCCTAGCGGGGGGAAGAGATACGCAGTATTTT. The gene calls are TRBV2 and TRBJ2-3; the match to TRBD2 covers 11 bases. In germline, CDR1 is SNHLY, CDR2 FYNNEI. The CDR3 runs 14 residues. Unmatched junction bases numbered 6, after V lost 8 bases and J lost 5 bases.

In this sample, this clone turned up a few times. The J gene is TRBJ1-6, the V gene TRBV28; D is ambiguous. CDR1 and CDR2 from the germline V gene are MDHEN and SYDVKM. This CDR3 contains 14 residues. Trimming cost V 6 bases and J 4 bases, with 10 bases left between them. CDR3 sequence (DNA): TGTGCCAGCAGACCCCCGGGGTATAATTCACCCCTCCACTTT. Its translation: CASRPPGYNSPLHF.

This clone was detected once. The CDR3 sequence is CAWTVGGGYTF. DNA of the CDR3: TGTGCCTGGACTGTGGGCGGGGGCTACACCTTC. J is TRBJ1-2 and V is TRBV30; D is uncertain. Looked up from germline, CDR1 is GTSNPN and CDR2 is SVGIG (reference sequence). Trimming took 4 bases from V and 8 from J, leaving 11 bases between them. This CDR3 contains 11 residues.

This clone has a single count. This sample includes further DNA sequences coding for the same CDR3. V usage is TRBV5-1 and J usage is TRBJ2-2; D is ambiguous. V was clipped by 1 base and J by 0 bases, with 7 bases between them. The V gene's germline CDR1 is SGHRS and CDR2 YFSETQ. The CDR3 extends over 15 amino acids. In DNA, the CDR3 is TGCGCCAGCAGCTTGCCACAGACGAACACCGGGGAGCTGTTTTTT. Amino acid sequence: CASSLPQTNTGELFF.

The V gene is TRBV5-3, the J gene TRBJ2-6; TRBD1 matches at 9 bases. TRBV5-3 counts as an open reading frame of uncertain function. V gave up 0 bases and J gave up 5 bases; unmatched junction bases: 9. The CDR3 is made up of 18 amino acids. Here the CDR3 reads CARSLDRGPLVWANVLTF. CDR3 nucleotide sequence: TGTGCCAGAAGCTTGGACAGGGGGCCCTTGGTCTGGGCCAACGTCCTGACTTTC.